This TCR beta chain derives from a study of Ad26.COV2.S vaccination and SARS-CoV-2 variants. Treatment here: roughly 20 received Ad26.COV2.S at low or high dose, single or two shots; 5 received placebo; per-sample allocation not given. Sampling was performed 63 days after the first vaccine or placebo injection. Method: immunoSEQ multiplex PCR; TCRdb's copy keeps in-frame clones and lacks some. The profile covers about 350,000 clones, with roughly 90% appearing a single time and over 8.5% taken by the ten largest. This clonotype originated in a person aged 18 to 59 who received the Ad26.COV2.S COVID-19 vaccine or a placebo. The material sequenced was peripheral blood, taken in a trial of Ad26.COV2.S vaccine versus placebo.

The CDR3 DNA sequence: TGCGCCAGCAGCTTGAGTGGTTGGGGTAACACTGAAGCTTTCTTT. It codes for CASSLSGWGNTEAFF. The chain carries TRBV5-1 and TRBJ1-1, with D uncertain. The CDR3 is 15 residues long. Trimming cost V 1 base and J 2 bases, with 12 bases left between them. From germline, CDR1 is SGHRS and CDR2 YFSETQ.